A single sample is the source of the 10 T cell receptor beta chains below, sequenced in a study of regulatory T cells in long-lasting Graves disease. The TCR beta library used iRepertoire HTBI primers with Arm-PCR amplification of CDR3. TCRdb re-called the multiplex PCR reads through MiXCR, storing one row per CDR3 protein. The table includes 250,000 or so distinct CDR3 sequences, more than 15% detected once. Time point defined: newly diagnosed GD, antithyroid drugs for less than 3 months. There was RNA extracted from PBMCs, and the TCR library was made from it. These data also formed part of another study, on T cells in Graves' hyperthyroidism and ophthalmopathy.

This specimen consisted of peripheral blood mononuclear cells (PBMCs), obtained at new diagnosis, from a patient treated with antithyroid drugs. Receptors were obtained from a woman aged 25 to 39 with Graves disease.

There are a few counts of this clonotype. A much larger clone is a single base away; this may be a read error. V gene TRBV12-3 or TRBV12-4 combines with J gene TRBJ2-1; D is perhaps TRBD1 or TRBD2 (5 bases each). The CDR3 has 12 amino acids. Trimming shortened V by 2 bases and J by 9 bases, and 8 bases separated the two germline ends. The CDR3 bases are TGTGCCAGCAGTTTACGGGGCTGTGAGCAGTTCTTC. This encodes CASSLRGCEQFF.

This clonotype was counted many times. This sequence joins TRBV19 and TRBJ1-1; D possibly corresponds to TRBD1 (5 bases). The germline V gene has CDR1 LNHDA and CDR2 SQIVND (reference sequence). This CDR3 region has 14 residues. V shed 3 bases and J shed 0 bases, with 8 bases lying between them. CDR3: CASSIPRVNTEAFF. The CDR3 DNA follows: TGTGCCAGTAGTATCCCCAGGGTGAACACTGAAGCTTTCTTT.

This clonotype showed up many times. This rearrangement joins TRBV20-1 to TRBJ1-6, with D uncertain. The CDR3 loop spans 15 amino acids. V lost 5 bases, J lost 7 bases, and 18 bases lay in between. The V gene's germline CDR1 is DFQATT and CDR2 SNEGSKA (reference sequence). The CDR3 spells CSAFGRGLRNSPLHF. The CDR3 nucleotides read TGCAGTGCTTTTGGACGGGGATTAAGGAATTCACCCCTCCACTTT.

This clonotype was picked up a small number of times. CDR3 protein: CASSQLGQGKNTEAFF. CDR3 sequence (DNA): TGCGCCAGCAGCCAGCTAGGACAGGGAAAGAACACTGAAGCTTTCTTT. This rearrangement joins TRBV4-3 to TRBJ1-1, with 8 bases aligning to TRBD1. The CDR3 spans 16 residues. Trimming at V came to 3 bases and at J to 1 base, leaving 7 bases not matched to a gene. The germline CDR1 and CDR2 sequences are LGHNA and YSLEER.

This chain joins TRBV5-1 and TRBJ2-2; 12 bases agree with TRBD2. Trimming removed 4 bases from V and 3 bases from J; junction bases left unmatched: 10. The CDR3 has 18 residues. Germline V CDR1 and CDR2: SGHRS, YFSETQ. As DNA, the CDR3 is TGCGCCAGCAGCCCTCTAGCGGGGGGGCCAAGGGACACCGGGGAGCTGTTTTTT. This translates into CASSPLAGGPRDTGELFF.

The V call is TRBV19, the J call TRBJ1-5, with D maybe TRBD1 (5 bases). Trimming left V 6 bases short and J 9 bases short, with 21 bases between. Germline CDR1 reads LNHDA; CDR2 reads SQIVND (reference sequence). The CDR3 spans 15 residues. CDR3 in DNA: TGTGCCAGTAGAGGTATGGGGGGGGGTTTTTTGCCCCAGCATTTT. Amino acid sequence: CASRGMGGGFLPQHF.

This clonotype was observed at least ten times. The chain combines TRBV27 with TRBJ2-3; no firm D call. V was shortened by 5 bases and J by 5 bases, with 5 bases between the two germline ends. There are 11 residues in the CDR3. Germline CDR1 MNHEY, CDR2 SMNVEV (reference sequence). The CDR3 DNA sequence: TGTGCCAGCAGTACCCTAGATACGCAGTATTTT. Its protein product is CASSTLDTQYF.

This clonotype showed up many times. The DNA of the CDR3 is TGTGCCGGCCCTCCTGACACAGGGATGGTAGAGACCCAGTACTTC. Amino acid sequence: CAGPPDTGMVETQYF. The chain carries TRBV27 and TRBJ2-5; tentative D call: TRBD1 (6 bases). Germline CDR1 and CDR2: MNHEY and SMNVEV (reference sequence). Deletions cut 11 bases from V and 4 bases from J, with 23 bases between. The CDR3 spans 15 residues.

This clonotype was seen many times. CDR3 region: CASRTHRTGLNSPLHF. CDR3 bases: TGTGCCAGCAGAACCCATCGGACAGGGCTAAATTCACCCCTCCACTTT. The chain is built from TRBV11-2 and TRBJ1-6, with 8 bases aligning to TRBD1. This CDR3 has 16 residues. Germline CDR1 reads SGHAT; CDR2 reads FQNNGV. Germline trimming cut 6 bases from V and 7 bases from J; bases unmatched to any gene: 11.

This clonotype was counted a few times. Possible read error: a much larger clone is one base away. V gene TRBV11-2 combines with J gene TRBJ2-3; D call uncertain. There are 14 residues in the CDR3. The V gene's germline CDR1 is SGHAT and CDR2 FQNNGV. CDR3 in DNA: TGTGCCAGCGGCTTCACCGGCCCGGCAGATACGCAGTATTTT. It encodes CASGFTGPADTQYF.